This T cell receptor beta chain was observed in a study of spatial heterogeneity in lung cancer. Overall study context: There were, on average, more than ten raw-read appearances for each unique TCR and UMI combination.

TCRdb ran MiXCR on the 5' RACE reads and lists one entry per CDR3 protein. Altogether about 18,000 distinct CDR3 sequences are present, about 19% being singletons, with the ten largest covering 11% to 15%. Time point: sample taken at primary tumor resection. TCRs were sequenced from unsorted whole RNA of tumor, nontumor lung or PBMC. The starting material was PBMCs, obtained at surgery. This clonotype was sampled from a male donor with early-stage non-small cell lung cancer.

The CDR3 bases are TGTGCCAGCAGTGCCACAGTCAATAATTCACCCCTCCACTTT. Its protein is CASSATVNNSPLHF. The chain carries TRBV2 and TRBJ1-6; D remains unclear. The germline CDR1 and CDR2 sequences are SNHLY and FYNNEI. V gave up 4 bases and J gave up 5 bases, with 9 bases separating them. This CDR3 region has 14 residues. The complete variable domain, with remaining parts taken from reference TRBV2 and TRBJ1-6, reads EPEVTQTPSHQVTQMGQEVILRCVPISNHLYFYWYRQILGQKVEFLVSFYNNEISEKSEIFDDQFSVERPDGSNFTLKIRSTKLEDSAMYFCASSATVNNSPLHFGNGTRLTVT.